Listed below are T cell receptor beta chains from one sample, sequenced in a study of early T cells in non-severe SARS-CoV-2 infection. TCRdb itself ran the 5' RACE reads through MiXCR, one entry per CDR3 protein. Found here are about 100,000 distinct CDR3 sequences, 11% of them singletons; the top ten hold about 7.6%. Input material: whole blood. The receptors were gathered from an adult who was a healthcare worker with PCR-confirmed SARS-CoV-2 infection or an uninfected control (not recorded which). Both conserved end residues are part of each CDR3. D genes are given only for firm matches. A row's size may be missing; if present it is once, few, many or a size class.

cdr3_aa cdr3_nt v_call clone_size j_call d_call
CASMWGRGTLHF TGTGCCAGCATGTGGGGCAGGGGAACCCTCCACTTT TRBV12-3/TRBV12-4 many TRBJ1-6 .
CASSERSGANTGELFF TGTGCCAGTAGTGAAAGGTCGGGAGCGAACACCGGGGAGCTGTTTTTT TRBV19 . TRBJ2-2 .
CASSNFGYEQYF TGTGCCAGCAGTAATTTTGGATACGAGCAGTACTTC TRBV27 . TRBJ2-7 .
CASSIKHGTDTQYF TGTGCCAGCAGCATCAAACACGGCACAGATACGCAGTATTTT TRBV7-6 few TRBJ2-3 .
CASRTNTEAFF TGTGCCAGCAGAACGAACACTGAAGCTTTCTTT TRBV6-5 many TRBJ1-1 .
CASSPLKWVAGPYEQYF TGTGCCAGCAGCCCCCTGAAGTGGGTAGCAGGTCCCTACGAGCAGTACTTC TRBV3-1 . TRBJ2-7 .
CASSLGWANYGYTF TGTGCCAGCAGCCTAGGATGGGCTAACTATGGCTACACCTTC TRBV7-2 few TRBJ1-2 .
CATSRRQLNSPLHF TGTGCCACCAGCAGACGGCAGCTGAATTCACCCCTCCACTTT TRBV15 . TRBJ1-6 .
CASSLDGGGYEQYF TGCGCCAGCAGCTTGGATGGGGGCGGCTACGAGCAGTACTTC TRBV5-1 . TRBJ2-7 .
CASSLNSASDTQYF TGTGCCAGCAGCTTAAATTCCGCCTCAGATACGCAGTATTTT TRBV7-9 many TRBJ2-3 .
CASSLGSRVAGVYNEQFF TGTGCCAGCAGCTTAGGGTCCCGGGTAGCGGGAGTCTACAATGAGCAGTTCTTC TRBV7-9 few TRBJ2-1 TRBD2
CSASDRGSYEQYF TGCAGTGCGTCGGACAGGGGCTCCTACGAGCAGTACTTC TRBV20-1 many TRBJ2-7 TRBD1
CASSLGQAFGEQYF TGCGCCAGCAGCTTAGGACAGGCTTTTGGCGAGCAGTACTTC TRBV5-1 many TRBJ2-7 TRBD1
CASSLMRGFGTGELFF TGTGCCAGCAGCTTGATGAGGGGGTTTGGCACCGGGGAGCTGTTTTTT TRBV5-5 . TRBJ2-2 .
CASSLPGSPGNTIYF TGTGCCAGCAGCTTGCCAGGGAGTCCTGGAAACACCATATATTTT TRBV5-4 few TRBJ1-3 .
CASMGGAAGETQYF TGTGCCAGCATGGGGGGAGCCGCGGGGGAGACCCAGTACTTC TRBV27 many TRBJ2-5 .
CASSILVGTGGERYEQYF TGTGCCAGCAGCATCCTTGTGGGGACAGGGGGCGAAAGGTACGAGCAGTACTTC TRBV5-6 many TRBJ2-7 TRBD1
CSATTSGSYNSPLHF TGCAGTGCTACAACCTCGGGCTCCTATAATTCACCCCTCCACTTT TRBV20-1 few TRBJ1-6 .
CASTTWDNQNIQYF TGTGCCAGCACTACGTGGGACAACCAAAACATTCAGTACTTC TRBV28 . TRBJ2-4 .
CSAHTPASGEFF TGCAGTGCTCACACCCCCGCAAGTGGGGAGTTCTTC TRBV20-1 . TRBJ2-1 .